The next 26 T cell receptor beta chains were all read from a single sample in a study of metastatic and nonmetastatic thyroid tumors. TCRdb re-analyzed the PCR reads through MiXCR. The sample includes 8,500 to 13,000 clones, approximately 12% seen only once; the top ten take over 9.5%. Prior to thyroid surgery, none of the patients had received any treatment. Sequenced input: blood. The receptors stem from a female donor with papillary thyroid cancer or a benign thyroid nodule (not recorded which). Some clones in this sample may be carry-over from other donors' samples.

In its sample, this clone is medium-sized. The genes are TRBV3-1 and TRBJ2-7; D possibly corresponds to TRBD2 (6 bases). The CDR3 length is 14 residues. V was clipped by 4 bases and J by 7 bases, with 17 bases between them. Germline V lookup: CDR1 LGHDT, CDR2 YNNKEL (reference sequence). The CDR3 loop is CASSPSTGRREQYF. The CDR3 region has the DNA TGTGCCAGCAGCCCCTCGACGGGGAGGAGGGAGCAGTACTTC.

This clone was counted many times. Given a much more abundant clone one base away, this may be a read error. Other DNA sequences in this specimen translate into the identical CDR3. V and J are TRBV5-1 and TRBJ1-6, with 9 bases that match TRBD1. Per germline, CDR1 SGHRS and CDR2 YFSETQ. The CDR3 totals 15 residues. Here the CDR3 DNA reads TGTGCCAGCAGCCTAAGGGACAGGGCTAATTCACCCCTCCACTTT. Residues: CASSLRDRANSPLHF. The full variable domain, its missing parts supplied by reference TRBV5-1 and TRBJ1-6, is KAGVTQTPRYLIKTRGQQVTLSCSPISGHRSVSWYQQTPGQGLQFLFEYFSETQRNKGNFPGRFSGRQFSNSRSEMNVSTLELGDSALYLCASSLRDRANSPLHFGNGTRLTVT.

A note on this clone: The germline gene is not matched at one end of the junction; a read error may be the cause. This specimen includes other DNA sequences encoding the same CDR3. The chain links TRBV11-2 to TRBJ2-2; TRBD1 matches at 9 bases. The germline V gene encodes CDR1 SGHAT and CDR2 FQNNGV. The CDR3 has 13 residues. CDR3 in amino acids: CASGQGNTGELFF. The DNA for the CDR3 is TGTGCCAGCGGACAGGGGAACACAGGGGAGCTGTTTTTC. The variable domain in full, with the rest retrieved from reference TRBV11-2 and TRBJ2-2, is EAGVAQSPRYKIIEKRQSVAFWCNPISGHATLYWYQQILGQGPKLLIQFQNNGVVDDSQLPKDRFSAERLKGVDSTLKIQPAKLEDSAVYLCASGQGNTGELFFGEGSRLTVL.

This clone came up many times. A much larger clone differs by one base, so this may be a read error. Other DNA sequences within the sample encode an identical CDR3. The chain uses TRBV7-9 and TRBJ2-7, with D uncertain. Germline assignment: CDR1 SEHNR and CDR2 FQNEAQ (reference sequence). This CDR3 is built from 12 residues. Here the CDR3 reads CASSSLPGEQYF. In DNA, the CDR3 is TGTGCCAGCAGCTCCCTACCTGGCGAGCAATACTTC. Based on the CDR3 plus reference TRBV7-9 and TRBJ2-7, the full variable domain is DTGVSQNPRHKITKRGQNVTFRCDPISEHNRLYWYRQTLGQGPEFLTYFQNEAQLEKSRLLSDRFSAERPKGSFSTLEIQRTEQGDSAMYLCASSSLPGEQYFGPGTRLTVT.

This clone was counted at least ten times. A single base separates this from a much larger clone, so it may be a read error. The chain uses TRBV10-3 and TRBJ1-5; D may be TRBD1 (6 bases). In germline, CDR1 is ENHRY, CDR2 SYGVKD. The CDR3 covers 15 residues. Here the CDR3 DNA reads TGTGCCACCAGTGAGTCCTTGGACAGTTATCAGCCCCAGCATTTT. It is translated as CATSESLDSYQPQHF.

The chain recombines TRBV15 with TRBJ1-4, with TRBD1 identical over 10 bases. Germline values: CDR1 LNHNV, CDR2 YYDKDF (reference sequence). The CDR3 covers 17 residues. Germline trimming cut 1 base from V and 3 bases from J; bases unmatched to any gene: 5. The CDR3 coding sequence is TGTGCCACCAGCAGAGGACAGGGGGCGCAGGCTAATGAAAAACTGTTTTTT. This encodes CATSRGQGAQANEKLFF.

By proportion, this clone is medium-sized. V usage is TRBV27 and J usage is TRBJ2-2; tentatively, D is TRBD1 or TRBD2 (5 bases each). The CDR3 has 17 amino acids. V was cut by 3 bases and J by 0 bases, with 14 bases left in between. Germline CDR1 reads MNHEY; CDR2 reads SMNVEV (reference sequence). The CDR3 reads CASSLGLGRANTGELFF. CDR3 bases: TGTGCCAGCAGTTTGGGTTTGGGACGGGCGAACACCGGGGAGCTGTTTTTT.

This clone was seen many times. The CDR3 is CATSSAGEREGGDEQFF. Here the CDR3 DNA reads TGTGCCACCAGCAGTGCTGGGGAGCGGGAGGGCGGAGATGAGCAGTTCTTC. This sequence joins TRBV15 and TRBJ2-1; 10 bases fit TRBD2. Germline CDR1 is LNHNV and CDR2 is YYDKDF (reference sequence). The trim removed 3 bases at V and 8 bases at J, leaving 13 bases unmatched. This CDR3 has 17 residues.

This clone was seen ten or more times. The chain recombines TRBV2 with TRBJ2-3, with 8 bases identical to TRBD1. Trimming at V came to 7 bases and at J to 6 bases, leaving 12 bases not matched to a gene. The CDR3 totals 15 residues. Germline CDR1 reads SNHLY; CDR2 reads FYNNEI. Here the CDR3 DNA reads TGTGCCAGCACCGGACAGGGAGCCTCCTTCGATACGCAGTATTTT. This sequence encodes CASTGQGASFDTQYF.

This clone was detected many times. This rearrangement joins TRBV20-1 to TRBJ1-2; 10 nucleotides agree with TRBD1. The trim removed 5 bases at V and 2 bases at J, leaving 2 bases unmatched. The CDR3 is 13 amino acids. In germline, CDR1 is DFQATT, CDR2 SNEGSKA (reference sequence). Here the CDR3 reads CSAEDRGNYGYTF. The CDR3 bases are TGCAGTGCTGAGGACAGGGGGAACTATGGCTACACCTTC.

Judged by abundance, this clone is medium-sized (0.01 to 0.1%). The CDR3 is CASSGKGSYEQYF. CDR3 nucleotides: TGTGCCAGCAGCGGGAAAGGGTCCTACGAGCAGTACTTC. This chain joins TRBV4-2 and TRBJ2-7; D remains ambiguous. Germline V lookup: CDR1 LGHNA, CDR2 YNFKEQ. V was trimmed by 5 bases and J by 1 base, leaving 9 bases between them. CDR3 length: 13 amino acids.

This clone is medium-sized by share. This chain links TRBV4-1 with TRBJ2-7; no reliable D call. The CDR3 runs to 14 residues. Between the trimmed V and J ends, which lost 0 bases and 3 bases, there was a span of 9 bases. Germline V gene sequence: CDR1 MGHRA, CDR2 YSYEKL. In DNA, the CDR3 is TGCGCCAGCAGCCAAGATTGGGCCCGCTACGAGCAGTACTTC. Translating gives CASSQDWARYEQYF.

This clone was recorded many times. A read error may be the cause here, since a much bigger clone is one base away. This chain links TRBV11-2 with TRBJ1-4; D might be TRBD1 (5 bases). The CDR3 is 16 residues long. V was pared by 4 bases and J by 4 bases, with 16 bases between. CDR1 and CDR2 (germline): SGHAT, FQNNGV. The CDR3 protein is CASSSFRGDYNEKLFF. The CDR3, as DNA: TGTGCCAGCAGCTCATTTAGGGGAGACTATAATGAAAAACTGTTTTTT.

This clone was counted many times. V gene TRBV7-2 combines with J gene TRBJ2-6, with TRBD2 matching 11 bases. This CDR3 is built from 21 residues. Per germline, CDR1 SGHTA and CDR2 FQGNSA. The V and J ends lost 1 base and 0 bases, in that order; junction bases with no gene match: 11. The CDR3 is CASSLVGLAGGPSSGANVLTF. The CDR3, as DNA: TGTGCCAGCAGCTTAGTCGGGCTAGCGGGGGGCCCAAGCTCTGGGGCCAACGTCCTGACTTTC. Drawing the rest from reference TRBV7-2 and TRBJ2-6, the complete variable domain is GAGVSQSPSNKVTEKGKDVELRCDPISGHTALYWYRQSLGQGLEFLIYFQGNSAPDKSGLPSDRFSAERTGGSVSTLTIQRTQQEDSAVYLCASSLVGLAGGPSSGANVLTFGAGSRLTVL.

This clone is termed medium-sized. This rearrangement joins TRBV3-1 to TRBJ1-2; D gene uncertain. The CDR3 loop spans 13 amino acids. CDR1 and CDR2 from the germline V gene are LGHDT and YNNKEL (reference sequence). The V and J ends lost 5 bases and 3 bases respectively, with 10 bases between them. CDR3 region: CASSKDGYYGYTF. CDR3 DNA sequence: TGTGCCAGCAGCAAGGACGGTTACTATGGCTACACCTTC.

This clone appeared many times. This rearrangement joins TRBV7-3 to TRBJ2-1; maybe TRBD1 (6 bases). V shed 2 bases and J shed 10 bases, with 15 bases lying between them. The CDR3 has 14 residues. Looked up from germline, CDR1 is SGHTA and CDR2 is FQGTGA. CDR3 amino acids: CASSLGSGGGEQFF. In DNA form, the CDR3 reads TGTGCCAGCAGCTTAGGGTCTGGGGGCGGGGAGCAGTTCTTC.

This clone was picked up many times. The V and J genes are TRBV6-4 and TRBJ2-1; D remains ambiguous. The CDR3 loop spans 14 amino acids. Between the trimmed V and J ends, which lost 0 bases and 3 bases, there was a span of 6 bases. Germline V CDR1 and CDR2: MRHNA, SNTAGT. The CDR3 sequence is CASSDSWGYNEQFF. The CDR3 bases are TGTGCCAGCAGTGACTCTTGGGGCTACAATGAGCAGTTCTTC.

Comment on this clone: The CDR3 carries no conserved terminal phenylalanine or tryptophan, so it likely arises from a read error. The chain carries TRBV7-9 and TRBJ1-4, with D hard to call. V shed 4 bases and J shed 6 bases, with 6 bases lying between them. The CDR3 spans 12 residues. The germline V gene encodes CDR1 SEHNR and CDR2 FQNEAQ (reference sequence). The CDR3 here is CASSCADEKLFS. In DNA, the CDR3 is TGTGCCAGCAGCTGTGCTGATGAAAAACTGTTTTCT.

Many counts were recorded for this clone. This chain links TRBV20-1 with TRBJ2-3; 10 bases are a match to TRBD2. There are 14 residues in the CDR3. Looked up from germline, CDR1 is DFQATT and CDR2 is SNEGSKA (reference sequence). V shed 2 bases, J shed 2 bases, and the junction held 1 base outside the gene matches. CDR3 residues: CSARLAGATDTQYF. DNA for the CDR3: TGCAGTGCTAGACTAGCGGGGGCCACAGATACGCAGTATTTT.

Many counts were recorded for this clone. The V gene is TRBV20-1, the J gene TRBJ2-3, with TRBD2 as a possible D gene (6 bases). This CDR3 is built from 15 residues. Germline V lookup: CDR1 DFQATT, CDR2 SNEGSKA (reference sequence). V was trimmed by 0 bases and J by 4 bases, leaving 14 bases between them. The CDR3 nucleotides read TGCAGTGCTAGAGATCTACTCGGGGGTGCAGATACGCAGTATTTT. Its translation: CSARDLLGGADTQYF.

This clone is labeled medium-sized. In DNA, the CDR3 is TGTGCCAGCAGTTCCGGACAGTTTCCTCCTGAAGCTTTCTTT. Translating gives CASSSGQFPPEAFF. The chain has TRBV28 and TRBJ1-1; possible D gene TRBD1, 6 bases. CDR3 length: 14 amino acids. Germline V gives CDR1 MDHEN, CDR2 SYDVKM. Trimming removed 4 bases at V and 6 bases at J, with 15 bases between. Based on the CDR3 plus reference TRBV28 and TRBJ1-1, the full variable domain is DVKVTQSSRYLVKRTGEKVFLECVQDMDHENMFWYRQDPGLGLRLIYFSYDVKMKEKGDIPEGYSVSREKKERFSLILESASTNQTSMYLCASSSGQFPPEAFFGQGTRLTVV.

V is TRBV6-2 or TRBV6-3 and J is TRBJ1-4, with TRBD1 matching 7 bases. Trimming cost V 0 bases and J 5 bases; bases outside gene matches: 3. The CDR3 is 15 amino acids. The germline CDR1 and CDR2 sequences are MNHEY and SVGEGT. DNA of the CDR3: TGTGCCAGCAGTTACTCCGGGACAGCAAATGAAAAACTGTTTTTT. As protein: CASSYSGTANEKLFF.

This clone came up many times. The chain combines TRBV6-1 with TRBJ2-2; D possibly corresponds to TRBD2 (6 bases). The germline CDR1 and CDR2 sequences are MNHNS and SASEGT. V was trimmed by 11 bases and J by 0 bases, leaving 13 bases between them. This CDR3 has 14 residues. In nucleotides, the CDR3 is TGTGCCTCCGGAGGGCCCGCGAACACCGGGGAGCTGTTTTTT. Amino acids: CASGGPANTGELFF.

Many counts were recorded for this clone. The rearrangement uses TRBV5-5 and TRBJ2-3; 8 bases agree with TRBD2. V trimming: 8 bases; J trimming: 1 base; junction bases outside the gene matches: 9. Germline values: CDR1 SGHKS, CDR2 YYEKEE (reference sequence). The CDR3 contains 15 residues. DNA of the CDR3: TGTGCCAGTAAACCGGGGGGGACTGGCACAGATACGCAGTATTTT. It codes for CASKPGGTGTDTQYF.

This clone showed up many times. The CDR3 coding sequence is TGTGCCAGCTCTCCCCGGCGGGACACTGAAGCTTTCTTT. Its translation: CASSPRRDTEAFF. The chain joins TRBV18 to TRBJ1-1; D gene ambiguous. Germline loops: CDR1 KGHSH, CDR2 LQKENI. This CDR3 contains 13 residues. Trimming removed 6 bases from V and 3 bases from J, with 11 bases in between.

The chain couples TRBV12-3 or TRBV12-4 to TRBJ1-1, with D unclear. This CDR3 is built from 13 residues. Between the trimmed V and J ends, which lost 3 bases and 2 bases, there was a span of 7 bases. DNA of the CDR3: TGTGCCAGCAGTTTCTCGGGAAACACTGAAGCTTTCTTT. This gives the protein CASSFSGNTEAFF.